Listed here are 19 T cell receptor beta chains from one sample, sequenced in a study of graft-versus-host responses after intestinal transplantation. Their antigen targets remain unknown. Profiling relied on immunoSEQ multiplex PCR, and the TCRdb table lists in-frame clones only, not all of them. The sample includes fewer than 110,000 clones, roughly 87% of them seen just once. Sequencing used unstimulated CD4+ T cells sorted from spleen or lymph node cells, obtained before transplant. The receptor set was obtained from a human donor who was the organ donor for an intestinal transplant.

The table lists this clone with a count of one. The chain carries TRBV6-1 and TRBJ1-2, with D maybe TRBD1 (5 bases). Germline V gene sequence: CDR1 MNHNS, CDR2 SASEGT. V lost 6 bases and J lost 4, with 15 bases in between. The CDR3 sequence is 14 residues long. The CDR3 DNA reads as TGTGCCAGCAGGCAGAATGACAGCCCCTATGGCTACACCTTC. Translation: CASRQNDSPYGYTF.

This clone was found a few times. For the CDR3, the DNA is TGTGCCAGCAGTTTCATGGGGGGGGGAGAGACCCAGTACTTC. It translates to CASSFMGGGETQYF. This chain joins TRBV6-6 and TRBJ2-5; TRBD2 matches at 7 bases. Trimming removed 4 bases from V and 4 bases from J; junction bases left unmatched: 6. Germline lookup yields CDR1 MNHNY and CDR2 SVGAGI (reference sequence). This CDR3 contains 14 residues.

The chain uses TRBV5-5 and TRBJ2-1; a possible D gene is TRBD2 (5 bases). There are 16 residues in the CDR3. V was trimmed by 0 bases and J by 0 bases, leaving 10 bases between them. Germline V lookup: CDR1 SGHKS, CDR2 YYEKEE (reference sequence). CDR3 sequence reads: CASSLVRGSSYNEQFF. CDR3 coding DNA: TGTGCCAGCAGCTTGGTTCGGGGTAGCTCCTACAATGAGCAGTTCTTC.

CDR3 sequence: CATENRDASHPLHF. The CDR3 region has the DNA TGTGCCACCGAAAACCGGGACGCCTCTCACCCCCTCCACTTT. The chain carries TRBV6-5 and TRBJ1-6; D may be TRBD1 (5 bases). V was cut by 10 bases and J by 13 bases, with 23 bases left in between. CDR3 length: 14 amino acids. Germline-derived CDR1 and CDR2 are MNHEY and SVGAGI.

This chain links TRBV2 with TRBJ2-5; D tentatively fits TRBD1 or TRBD2 (7 bases each). The V end lost 5 bases, the J end lost 2 bases, and 15 bases lay between the germline ends. CDR3 length: 15 amino acids. Germline CDR1 SNHLY, CDR2 FYNNEI. The CDR3 nucleotides are TGTGCCAGCAGTATACCCAGGGGGGGACAAGAGACCCAGTACTTC. Translating it yields CASSIPRGGQETQYF.

The chain has TRBV7-3 and TRBJ2-1; D may be TRBD1 or TRBD2 (5 bases each). The CDR3 covers 15 residues. The V end was cut by 5 bases, the J end by 3 bases, with 14 bases between. The germline V gene has CDR1 SGHTA and CDR2 FQGTGA. The CDR3: CASSKTGTGYNEQFF. Written as DNA, the CDR3 is TGTGCCAGCAGCAAGACCGGGACGGGCTACAATGAGCAGTTCTTC.

The V call is TRBV28, the J call TRBJ2-7; no reliable D call. V dropped 1 base and J dropped 7 bases, with 8 bases sitting between them. This CDR3 spans 12 amino acids. Looked up from germline, CDR1 is MDHEN and CDR2 is SYDVKM. In nucleotides, the CDR3 is TGTGCCAGCAGTTTATCAGCCCAGGAGCAGTACTTC. Translating it yields CASSLSAQEQYF. Full variable domain (rest looked up from reference TRBV28 and TRBJ2-7): DVKVTQSSRYLVKRTGEKVFLECVQDMDHENMFWYRQDPGLGLRLIYFSYDVKMKEKGDIPEGYSVSREKKERFSLILESASTNQTSMYLCASSLSAQEQYFGPGTRLTVT.

The J gene is TRBJ2-2, the V gene TRBV5-6; 7 bases line up with TRBD1. CDR1 and CDR2 (germline): SGHDT, YYEEEE. With 4 bases clipped from V and 6 bases from J, the junction kept 3 bases outside the gene matches. The CDR3 is 13 amino acids. Here the CDR3 reads CASSLTGPGELFF. The CDR3, as DNA: TGTGCCAGCAGCCTGACAGGGCCCGGGGAGCTGTTTTTT. Full variable domain (missing parts from reference TRBV5-6 and TRBJ2-2): DAGVTQSPTHLIKTRGQQVTLRCSPKSGHDTVSWYQQALGQGPQFIFQYYEEEERQRGNFPDRFSGHQFPNYSSELNVNALLLGDSALYLCASSLTGPGELFFGEGSRLTVL.

With regard to this clone: A much larger clone lies one base from this, so it may be a read error. This chain connects TRBV4-1 to TRBJ2-2; 9 positions agree with TRBD2. The trim removed 3 bases at V and 3 bases at J, leaving 11 bases unmatched. The CDR3 contains 18 residues. Germline V lookup: CDR1 MGHRA, CDR2 YSYEKL. The CDR3 DNA reads TGCGCCAGCAGCCACGGGCCCGGCGGGGGGGCGGACACCGGGGAGCTGTTTTTT. The encoded protein is CASSHGPGGGADTGELFF.

Written as DNA, the CDR3 is TGCGCCAGCAGCTCCGGACTAGCGGGAGTCGGGGATGAGCAGTTCTTC. Encoded protein: CASSSGLAGVGDEQFF. V is TRBV5-1 and J is TRBJ2-1; 13 nucleotides line up with TRBD2. The CDR3 covers 16 residues. CDR1 is SGHRS, CDR2 YFSETQ, per germline. The V gene end was trimmed by 3 bases and the J gene end by 8 bases; junction bases not matched to a gene: 8.

This clone was detected only once. The CDR3 DNA reads TGTGCCAGCAGCCCGGGACAGTTAAATGAAAAACTGTTTTTT. Translated: CASSPGQLNEKLFF. V usage is TRBV5-4 and J usage is TRBJ1-4; TRBD1 aligns across 7 bases. The CDR3 consists of 14 residues. The germline gives CDR1 SGHNT, CDR2 YYREEE (reference sequence). V shed 4 bases, J shed 5 bases, and the junction held 5 bases outside the gene matches.

The chain uses TRBV5-3 and TRBJ1-2; 11 bases are shared with TRBD1. Being an ORF, TRBV5-3 has a function that is uncertain. The junction had 10 bases not matched to a gene; V was cut back by 3 bases and J by 6 bases. The length of the CDR3 is 16 residues. CDR3 nucleotide sequence: TGTGCCAGAAGCTATCATCCCGGGACAGGGGGTAATGGCTACACCTTC. Translated: CARSYHPGTGGNGYTF.

The CDR3 region has the DNA TGTGCCAGCAGCTTGGTACAGGGGTTCCACGAGCAGTACTTC. It encodes CASSLVQGFHEQYF. The chain employs TRBV5-5 and TRBJ2-5; 7 positions agree with TRBD1. The DNA end favors TRBJ2-7, so the J call may be wrong. Germline lookup yields CDR1 SGHKS and CDR2 YYEKEE (reference sequence). The CDR3 totals 14 residues.

This clone was observed once. This chain joins TRBV19 and TRBJ1-2, with D uncertain. CDR3 size: 10 residues. Trimming pared 9 bases from V and 4 bases from J, leaving 6 bases between. CDR1 is LNHDA, CDR2 SQIVND, per germline (reference sequence). This CDR3 is CASGSYGYTF. The CDR3 DNA reads TGTGCCAGCGGGTCCTATGGCTACACCTTC.

The CDR3 DNA sequence: TGTGCCAGCAGGCAGATCCGGCGGGGGGACTACAATGAGCAGTTCTTC. Its protein product is CASRQIRRGDYNEQFF. This chain uses TRBV11-2 with TRBJ2-1; TRBD2 agrees at 8 bases. Germline trimming cut 6 bases from V and 3 bases from J; bases unmatched to any gene: 10. Germline V gives CDR1 SGHAT, CDR2 FQNNGV. The CDR3 extends over 16 amino acids.

This clone showed up just a few times. The gene calls are TRBV5-1 and TRBJ2-1; TRBD2 matches at 13 bases. From germline, CDR1 is SGHRS and CDR2 YFSETQ. The V segment lost 2 bases and the J segment 6 bases; nucleotides outside the gene matches: 2. CDR3 length: 15 residues. The DNA for the CDR3 is TGCGCCAGCAGCTTACTAGCGGGGGGGCCCAATGAGCAGTTCTTC. Encoded protein: CASSLLAGGPNEQFF.

This chain joins TRBV19 and TRBJ2-6; D gene uncertain. The CDR3 sequence is 14 residues long. Germline-derived CDR1 and CDR2 are LNHDA and SQIVND (reference sequence). Trimming stripped 8 bases from V and 0 bases from J, with 8 bases between. The CDR3 DNA follows: TGTGCCAGTTCGACACACTCTGGGGCCAACGTCCTGACTTTC. Translated: CASSTHSGANVLTF.

The V gene is TRBV7-9, the J gene TRBJ2-1, with 11 positions matching TRBD2. The CDR3 has 16 amino acids. Germline CDR1 SEHNR, CDR2 FQNEAQ (reference sequence). Unmatched junction bases numbered 6, after V lost 4 bases and J lost 4 bases. CDR3 nucleotides: TGTGCCAGCAGCTCTCTAGCGGGGGGCTCGTACAATGAGCAGTTCTTC. This gives the protein CASSSLAGGSYNEQFF.

This rearrangement joins TRBV27 to TRBJ1-3; D remains unclear. Trimming removed 5 bases at V and 0 bases at J, with 17 bases between. The CDR3 contains 17 residues. Germline V gene lookup returns CDR1 MNHEY and CDR2 SMNVEV (reference sequence). The CDR3 DNA follows: TGTGCCAGCAGTGTACCGGGATTACTACGCTCTGGAAACACCATATATTTT. Translation gives CASSVPGLLRSGNTIYF.